This TCR beta chain was observed in a study of cytomegalovirus exposure and HLA in healthy donors. PCR used 60 Vbeta primers and 13 Jbeta primers. Libraries were prepared by immunoSEQ multiplex PCR; TCRdb keeps only in-frame clonotypes and omits some of them. In the table there are about 140,000 clones, around 90% of which are singletons. Concerning this clone: Its antigen is still unknown.

The junction had 10 bases not matched to a gene; V was cut back by 5 bases and J by 0 bases. Germline CDR1 and CDR2: SEHNR and FQNEAQ (reference sequence). The CDR3 has 19 residues. General study points: Researchers counted 150 to 200 TCR beta chains as cytomegalovirus-associated. Data from an earlier analysis indicated that most TCR beta V segments were productive either about 90% or about 30% of the time. As a later analysis showed, a missense DCLRE1C variant was linked to trimming of TCR beta V- and J-genes. Excluded were some V segments that proved indistinguishable, including TRBV6-2 and TRBV6-3.

Sequenced input: PBMCs. This TCR was sampled from a woman aged 35 to 49 in good health and CMV-seronegative. The chain recombines TRBV7-9 with TRBJ2-1; 13 bases match TRBD2. CDR3 bases: TGTGCCAGCAGCAGACCTGGGACTAGCGGGATGAGCTCCTACAATGAGCAGTTCTTC. The encoded protein is CASSRPGTSGMSSYNEQFF.